The entry that follows covers one TCR beta chain sequence. One end of the junction varies from germline; a read error may be responsible. This sample stems from a study of blood T cells in healthy people across ages. It was with a sample-barcoded 5' primer and a J-beta primer mix that a second PCR of about 7 to 12 cycles was run. TCRdb reanalysed the 5' RACE reads using MiXCR and keeps one entry per CDR3 protein. The sample has some 930,000 distinct CDR3 sequences; 25% to 30% are singletons. Isolating PBMCs gave at least 6 million of these cells per sample. CDR3 length: 14 residues. Germline values: CDR1 SGHRS, CDR2 YFSETQ. The same sample was also studied in work on T cells of mothers and their children.

The V call is TRBV5-1, the J call TRBJ1-4; no definite D call. The sequenced sample consisted of blood. This receptor was obtained from a woman aged 40 to 50 in good health. The CDR3 DNA reads as TGCGCCAGCGCCTGGGCAGCAACTAATGAAAAACGGTTTTTT. It translates to CASAWAATNEKRFF. The full variable domain, rest sourced from reference TRBV5-1 and TRBJ1-4, is KAGVTQTPRYLIKTRGQQVTLSCSPISGHRSVSWYQQTPGQGLQFLFEYFSETQRNKGNFPGRFSGRQFSNSRSEMNVSTLELGDSALYLCASAWAATNEKRFFGSGTQLSVL.